This entry lists 27 T cell receptor beta chains sequenced from one sample in a study of cytomegalovirus exposure and HLA in healthy donors (TCRdb year 2017). Libraries were built with the immunoSEQ multiplex PCR assay. A mixture of 60 forward primers for TCR Vbeta segments and 13 reverse primers for TCR Jbeta segments was used in the multiplex PCR. In its TCRdb copy, this immuneACCESS table keeps in-frame sequences only and misses some clones. Where compared with another copy, unresolved V genes explain less than half of these, and the others have no known cause. The sample profile shows 75,000 to 95,000 clones; approximately 84% of them were found once. The ten biggest clones cover 5.6% of the sample. The specimen sequenced was PBMCs. Every receptor here comes from a young woman in good health and CMV-seropositive.

The chain has TRBV19 and TRBJ1-6; TRBD1 aligns across 7 bases. The CDR3 is made up of 16 amino acids. Trimming removed 2 bases from V and 10 bases from J; junction bases left unmatched: 11. Germline assignment: CDR1 LNHDA and CDR2 SQIVND (reference sequence). The CDR3 protein is CASSIIGGGTGSPLHF. The DNA for the CDR3 is TGTGCCAGTAGTATAATAGGGGGCGGAACAGGATCACCCCTCCACTTT.

This chain joins TRBV14 and TRBJ2-1, with D unclear. V gave up 4 bases and J gave up 6 bases, with 13 bases separating them. Germline V gene lookup returns CDR1 SGHDN and CDR2 FVKESK. This CDR3 comprises 14 residues. The CDR3 loop is CASSPYPLPNEQFF. The CDR3 DNA reads TGTGCCAGCAGCCCGTATCCCCTTCCCAATGAGCAGTTCTTC.

The chain links TRBV2 to TRBJ2-3, with 13 positions matching TRBD2. The ends lost 2 bases at V and 1 base at J; junction bases unmatched: 9. The CDR3 totals 19 residues. Germline CDR1 reads SNHLY; CDR2 reads FYNNEI. CDR3 loop: CASSERGLAGKRGTDTQYF. The CDR3 DNA reads as TGTGCCAGCAGTGAAAGGGGACTAGCGGGAAAGAGGGGCACAGATACGCAGTATTTT.

V gene TRBV7-9 combines with J gene TRBJ2-7; 7 bases fit TRBD1. V lost 6 bases to trimming and J lost 2 bases; unmatched junction nucleotides: 16. In germline, CDR1 is SEHNR, CDR2 FQNEAQ (reference sequence). This CDR3 comprises 17 residues. The CDR3 here is CASRKKPSRQGPYEQYF. The CDR3 region has the DNA TGTGCCAGCAGAAAAAAGCCCTCTCGACAGGGACCCTACGAGCAGTACTTC.

The chain joins TRBV6-5 to TRBJ2-4; possibly TRBD2 for D (7 bases). CDR1 and CDR2 (germline): MNHEY, SVGAGI. The CDR3 has 14 amino acids. With 2 bases removed from V and 8 bases from J, the gap between germline ends came to 13 bases. The CDR3 sequence is CASSYGGGADIQYF. CDR3 DNA sequence: TGTGCCAGCAGTTACGGGGGGGGCGCTGACATTCAGTACTTC.

This chain joins TRBV5-1 and TRBJ2-1; 10 nucleotides line up with TRBD2. This CDR3 is built from 15 residues. V lost 0 bases and J lost 5; bases outside the gene matches: 2. Germline V gene lookup returns CDR1 SGHRS and CDR2 YFSETQ. CDR3 amino acids: CASSLEGLADNEQFF. CDR3 nucleotides: TGCGCCAGCAGCTTGGAAGGACTAGCGGACAATGAGCAGTTCTTC.

This sequence joins TRBV21-1 and TRBJ2-7; the tabulated D call, TRBD1, remains unverified against the DNA. TRBV21-1 is assigned pseudogene status. The CDR3 spans 17 residues. The CDR3 loop reads CASRPRFRDSPSYEQYF. The CDR3 coding sequence is TGTGCCAGCAGACCCCGTTTCCGGGACAGTCCTTCCTACGAGCAGTACTTC.

This chain uses TRBV7-9 with TRBJ2-2, with TRBD2 matching 12 bases. From germline, CDR1 is SEHNR and CDR2 FQNEAQ (reference sequence). The CDR3 contains 15 residues. With 4 bases clipped from V and 4 bases from J, the junction kept 1 base outside the gene matches. Here the CDR3 DNA reads TGTGCCAGCAGCTCTAGCGGGAGGGGCACCGGGGAGCTGTTTTTT. Translation gives CASSSSGRGTGELFF.

CDR3 region: CASSICSTRGVRCNQPQHF. CDR3 bases: TGTGCCAGTAGTATATGTTCGACACGGGGGGTCCGATGCAATCAGCCCCAGCATTTT. The chain joins TRBV19 to TRBJ1-5; possibly TRBD1 for D (5 bases). The V gene's germline CDR1 is LNHDA and CDR2 SQIVND (reference sequence). V lost 2 bases, J lost 2 bases, and 22 bases lay in between. The CDR3 extends over 19 amino acids.

The count of this clone is one. The chain is built from TRBV5-1 and TRBJ2-3; D call uncertain. Trimming left V 0 bases short and J 5 bases short, with 7 bases between. This CDR3 comprises 13 residues. Germline V gene lookup returns CDR1 SGHRS and CDR2 YFSETQ. The chain's CDR3 is CASSLGDRDTQYF. The CDR3 DNA reads TGCGCCAGCAGCTTGGGAGATCGAGATACGCAGTATTTT.

The chain has TRBV18 and TRBJ1-1, with a possible D match to TRBD1 (5 bases). The V gene lost 3 bases and the J gene lost 6 bases, with 11 bases spanning the gap. The CDR3 has 13 amino acids. Germline V gene data show CDR1 as KGHSH and CDR2 as LQKENI. Here the CDR3 reads CASSPLEGSEAFF. The CDR3 DNA reads as TGTGCCAGCTCACCCCTGGAGGGGTCTGAAGCTTTCTTT.

This chain joins TRBV5-6 and TRBJ1-6; 7 bases fit TRBD1. CDR3 size: 18 residues. Per germline, CDR1 SGHDT and CDR2 YYEEEE. After removal of 6 bases from V and 5 bases from J, the junction contained 17 bases not matched to a gene. The CDR3 protein is CASTQGLQGNTDNSPLHF. The DNA of the CDR3 is TGTGCCAGCACCCAAGGGCTACAGGGGAACACGGATAATTCACCCCTCCACTTT.

The V call is TRBV2, the J call TRBJ2-5; tentatively, D is TRBD1 (6 bases). V lost 10 bases and J lost 3, with 9 bases in between. The CDR3 spans 11 residues. From germline, CDR1 is SNHLY and CDR2 FYNNEI. CDR3 loop: CANRQEETQYF. CDR3 nucleotide sequence: TGTGCCAACAGACAGGAAGAGACCCAGTACTTC.

The J gene is TRBJ2-7, the V gene TRBV10-3, with 9 positions matching TRBD2. Germline V CDR1 and CDR2: ENHRY, SYGVKD. CDR3 size: 13 residues. The ends lost 10 bases at V and 4 bases at J; junction bases unmatched: 8. DNA of the CDR3: TGTGCCACGGGACTAGCCAACGAGTACGAGCAGTACTTC. Translating it yields CATGLANEYEQYF.

The table lists this clone with a count of one. V gene TRBV5-1 combines with J gene TRBJ2-6; TRBD2 might be the D (6 bases). The V end lost 6 bases, the J end lost 4 bases, and 17 bases lay between the germline ends. The germline CDR1 and CDR2 sequences are SGHRS and YFSETQ. The CDR3 is made up of 16 amino acids. The DNA for the CDR3 is TGCGCCAGCAATCTCGCAGCGGGTGCAGGGGCCAACGTCCTGACTTTC. Protein product: CASNLAAGAGANVLTF.

The V call is TRBV5-1, the J call TRBJ2-2; TRBD2 agrees at 14 bases. This CDR3 comprises 16 residues. Germline-derived CDR1 and CDR2 are SGHRS and YFSETQ. V dropped 4 bases and J dropped 4; count of bases not matched to a gene: 3. The CDR3 DNA sequence: TGCGCCAGCAGCCCTGGGACTAGCGGGAGCACCGGGGAGCTGTTTTTT. As protein: CASSPGTSGSTGELFF.

This clone was found once. The chain is built from TRBV19 and TRBJ1-5, with D possibly TRBD1 on 5 matching bases. With 0 bases removed from V and 11 bases from J, the gap between germline ends came to 11 bases. The CDR3 extends over 13 amino acids. The germline gives CDR1 LNHDA, CDR2 SQIVND (reference sequence). The CDR3 DNA reads TGTGCCAGTAGTATAGAAACCCGGGGGACCCAGCATTTT. Its protein product is CASSIETRGTQHF.

The rearrangement joins TRBV5-1 to TRBJ2-1, with 7 bases aligning to TRBD2. Germline loops: CDR1 SGHRS, CDR2 YFSETQ. This CDR3 spans 16 amino acids. Unmatched junction bases numbered 6, after V lost 2 bases and J lost 1 base. CDR3 in amino acids: CASSFYGGSSYNEQFF. CDR3 in DNA: TGCGCCAGCAGCTTTTACGGGGGGTCTTCCTACAATGAGCAGTTCTTC.

This chain connects TRBV5-1 to TRBJ1-1; TRBD1 matches at 9 bases. Germline V gives CDR1 SGHRS, CDR2 YFSETQ. V shed 2 bases and J 5 bases; nucleotides not matched to a gene: 7. The CDR3 covers 15 residues. The CDR3 DNA is TGCGCCAGCAGCTTCCTAGACAGGGGGTTAACTGAAGCTTTCTTT. Protein: CASSFLDRGLTEAFF.

The V call is TRBV27, the J call TRBJ2-3; weak D call: TRBD2 (5 bases). This CDR3 is 14 amino acids long. Trimming cost V 8 bases and J 2 bases, with 14 bases left between them. Looked up from germline, CDR1 is MNHEY and CDR2 is SMNVEV (reference sequence). CDR3 loop: CASRSTRVTDTQYF. CDR3 nucleotide sequence: TGTGCCAGCCGTAGCACTAGGGTCACAGATACGCAGTATTTT.

The chain is built from TRBV15 and TRBJ2-2, with TRBD1 matching 8 bases. This CDR3 contains 15 residues. The V gene's germline CDR1 is LNHNV and CDR2 YYDKDF (reference sequence). V was pared by 3 bases and J by 0 bases, with 0 bases of the junction left unmatched. The DNA of the CDR3 is TGTGCCACCAGCAGGGGACAGGCGAACACCGGGGAGCTGTTTTTT. It is translated as CATSRGQANTGELFF.

The chain links TRBV4-1 to TRBJ2-7; possible D gene TRBD1, 6 bases. V gave up 4 bases and J gave up 4 bases, with 11 bases separating them. The CDR3 consists of 13 residues. The germline V gene encodes CDR1 MGHRA and CDR2 YSYEKL. The CDR3 nucleotides are TGCGCCAGCAGCCCGGCACAGGGTTACGAGCAGTACTTC. Translation gives CASSPAQGYEQYF.

The V gene is TRBV10-2, the J gene TRBJ1-3; 7 bases are shared with TRBD1. The germline V gene has CDR1 WSHSY and CDR2 SAAADI. Trimming took 7 bases from V and 6 from J; bases not matched to a gene: 12. There are 15 residues in the CDR3. The CDR3 spells CASKHATGIENTIYF. The CDR3 DNA follows: TGCGCCAGCAAACACGCGACAGGGATAGAAAACACCATATATTTT.

The chain couples TRBV9 to TRBJ2-3; 7 bases align to TRBD2. The CDR3 runs to 14 residues. Germline-derived CDR1 and CDR2 are SGDLS and YYNGEE. V lost 1 base and J lost 11; bases outside the gene matches: 10. The CDR3: CASSVSRGSGGQYF. CDR3 in DNA: TGTGCCAGCAGCGTAAGTCGTGGCTCGGGGGGGCAGTATTTT. The entire variable domain, with the rest obtained from reference TRBV9 and TRBJ2-3, is as follows: DSGVTQTPKHLITATGQRVTLRCSPRSGDLSVYWYQQSLDQGLQFLIQYYNGEERAKGNILERFSAQQFPDLHSELNLSSLELGDSALYFCASSVSRGSGGQYFGPGTRLTVL.

This sequence joins TRBV19 and TRBJ2-7, with 12 bases identical to TRBD2. CDR3 length equals 15 residues. V lost 6 bases to trimming and J lost 2 bases; unmatched junction nucleotides: 5. Germline V CDR1 and CDR2: LNHDA, SQIVND (reference sequence). CDR3 amino acids: CASSRLAGVPYEQYF. The CDR3 DNA sequence: TGTGCCAGTAGCAGACTAGCGGGAGTCCCCTACGAGCAGTACTTC.

This chain links TRBV28 with TRBJ2-2, with 9 bases identical to TRBD1. The CDR3 consists of 15 residues. The J segment lost 4 bases and the V segment lost 5 bases, leaving 5 bases of the junction unmatched. Germline CDR1 MDHEN, CDR2 SYDVKM. CDR3 DNA: TGTGCCAGCAGTATCGGACAGGGGAGCACCGGGGAGCTGTTTTTT. This gives the protein CASSIGQGSTGELFF.

J is TRBJ2-3 and V is TRBV6-5, with a possible D match to TRBD2 (5 bases). CDR3 length equals 15 residues. Looked up from germline, CDR1 is MNHEY and CDR2 is SVGAGI. Trimming left V 6 bases short and J 9 bases short, with 22 bases between. As DNA, the CDR3 is TGTGCCAGCAGAAGTGACAATAGACGGGGTGGGACGCAGTATTTT. This encodes CASRSDNRRGGTQYF.